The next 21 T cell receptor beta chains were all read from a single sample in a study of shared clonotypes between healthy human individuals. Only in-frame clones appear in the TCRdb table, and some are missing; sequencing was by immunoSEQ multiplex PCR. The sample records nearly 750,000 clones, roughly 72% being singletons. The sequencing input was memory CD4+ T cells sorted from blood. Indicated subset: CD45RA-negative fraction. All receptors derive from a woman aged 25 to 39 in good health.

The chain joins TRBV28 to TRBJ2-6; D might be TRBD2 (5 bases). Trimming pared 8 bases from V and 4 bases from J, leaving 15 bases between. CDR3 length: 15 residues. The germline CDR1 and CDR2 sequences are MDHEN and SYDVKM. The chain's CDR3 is CASLGLSRGANVLTF. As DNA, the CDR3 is TGTGCCAGCCTAGGACTGTCCAGGGGGGCCAACGTCCTGACTTTC.

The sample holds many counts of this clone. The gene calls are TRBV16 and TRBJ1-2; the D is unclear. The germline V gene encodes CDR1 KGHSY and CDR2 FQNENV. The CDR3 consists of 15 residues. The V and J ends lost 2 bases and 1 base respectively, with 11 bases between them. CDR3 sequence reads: CASSQDMVINYGYTF. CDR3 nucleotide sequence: TGTGCCAGCAGCCAAGACATGGTGATTAACTATGGCTACACCTTC.

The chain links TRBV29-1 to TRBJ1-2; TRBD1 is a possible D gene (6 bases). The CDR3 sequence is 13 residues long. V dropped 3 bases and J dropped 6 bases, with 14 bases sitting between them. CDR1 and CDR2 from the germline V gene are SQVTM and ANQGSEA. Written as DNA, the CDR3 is TGCAGCGTTGAGGCAGGGGAAATAGATGGCTACACCTTC. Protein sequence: CSVEAGEIDGYTF.

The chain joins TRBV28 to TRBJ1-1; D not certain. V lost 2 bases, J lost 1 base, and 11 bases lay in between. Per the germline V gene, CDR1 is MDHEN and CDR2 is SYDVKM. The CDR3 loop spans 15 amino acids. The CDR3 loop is CASSLAARGNTEAFF. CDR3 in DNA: TGTGCCAGCAGTTTAGCGGCGCGGGGGAACACTGAAGCTTTCTTT. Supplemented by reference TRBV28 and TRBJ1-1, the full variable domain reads DVKVTQSSRYLVKRTGEKVFLECVQDMDHENMFWYRQDPGLGLRLIYFSYDVKMKEKGDIPEGYSVSREKKERFSLILESASTNQTSMYLCASSLAARGNTEAFFGQGTRLTVV.

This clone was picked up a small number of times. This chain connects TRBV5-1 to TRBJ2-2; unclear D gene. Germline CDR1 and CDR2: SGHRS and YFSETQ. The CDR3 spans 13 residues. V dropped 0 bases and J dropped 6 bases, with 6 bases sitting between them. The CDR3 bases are TGCGCCAGCAGCTTGGGGGTACCCGGGGAGCTGTTTTTT. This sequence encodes CASSLGVPGELFF.

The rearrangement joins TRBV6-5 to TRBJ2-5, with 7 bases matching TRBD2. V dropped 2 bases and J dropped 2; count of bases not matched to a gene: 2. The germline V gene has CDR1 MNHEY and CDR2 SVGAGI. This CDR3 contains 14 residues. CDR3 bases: TGTGCCAGCAGTTACGGGGGGGTACAAGAGACCCAGTACTTC. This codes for CASSYGGVQETQYF.

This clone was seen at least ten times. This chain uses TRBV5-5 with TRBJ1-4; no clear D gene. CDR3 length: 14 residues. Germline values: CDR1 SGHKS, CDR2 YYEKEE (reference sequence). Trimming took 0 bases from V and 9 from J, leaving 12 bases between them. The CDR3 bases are TGTGCCAGCAGCTTGGATTATTCCGTGAAAAAACTGTTTTTT. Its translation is CASSLDYSVKKLFF.

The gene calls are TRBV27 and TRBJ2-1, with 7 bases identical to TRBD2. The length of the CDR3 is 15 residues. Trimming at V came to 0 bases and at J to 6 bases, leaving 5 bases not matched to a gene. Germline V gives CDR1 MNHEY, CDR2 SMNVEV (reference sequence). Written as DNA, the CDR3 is TGTGCCAGCAGTTTATCTCGACTAGCAAGCAATGAGCAGTTCTTC. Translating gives CASSLSRLASNEQFF.

CDR3 protein: CSVADRSNTGELFF. In DNA form, the CDR3 reads TGCAGCGTTGCCGACCGATCGAACACCGGGGAGCTGTTTTTT. The rearrangement uses TRBV29-1 and TRBJ2-2, with unresolved D. The germline V and J ends were trimmed by 4 bases and 0 bases, with 9 bases remaining between them. The CDR3 length is 14 residues. Germline V gives CDR1 SQVTM, CDR2 ANQGSEA.

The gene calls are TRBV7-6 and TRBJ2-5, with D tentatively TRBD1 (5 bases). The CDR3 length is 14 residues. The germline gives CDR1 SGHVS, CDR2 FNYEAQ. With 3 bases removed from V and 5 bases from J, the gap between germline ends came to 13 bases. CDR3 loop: CASSFIQGRETQYF. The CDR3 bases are TGTGCCAGCAGCTTTATCCAGGGAAGGGAGACCCAGTACTTC.

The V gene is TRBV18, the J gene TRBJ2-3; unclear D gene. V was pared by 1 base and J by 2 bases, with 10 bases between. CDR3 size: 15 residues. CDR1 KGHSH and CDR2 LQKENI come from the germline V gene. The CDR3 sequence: CASSPLAGFTDTQYF. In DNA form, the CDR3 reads TGTGCCAGCTCACCACTGGCTGGGTTCACAGATACGCAGTATTTT.

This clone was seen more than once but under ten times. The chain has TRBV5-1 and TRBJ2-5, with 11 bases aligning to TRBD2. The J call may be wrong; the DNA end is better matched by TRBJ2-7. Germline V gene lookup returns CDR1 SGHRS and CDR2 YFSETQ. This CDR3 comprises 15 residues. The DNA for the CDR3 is TGCGCCAGCAGCTTAGGACTAGCGGGCGCTTACGAGCAGTACTTC. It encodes CASSLGLAGAYEQYF.

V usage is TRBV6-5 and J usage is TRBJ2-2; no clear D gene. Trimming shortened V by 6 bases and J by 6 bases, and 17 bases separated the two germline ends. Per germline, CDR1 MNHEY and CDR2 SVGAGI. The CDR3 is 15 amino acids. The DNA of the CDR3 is TGTGCCAGCAGCCGGGTCATCGGCTTGTCCGGGGAGCTGTTTTTT. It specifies CASSRVIGLSGELFF.

The chain's CDR3 is CANLKDRGRRGDNYEQYF. The CDR3 nucleotides are TGTGCCAACCTAAAGGACAGGGGGCGCCGGGGGGACAATTACGAGCAGTACTTC. This rearrangement joins TRBV28 to TRBJ2-7; 11 positions match TRBD1. This CDR3 spans 18 amino acids. J lost 4 bases, V lost 10 bases, and 21 bases had no gene match. Per germline, CDR1 MDHEN and CDR2 SYDVKM.

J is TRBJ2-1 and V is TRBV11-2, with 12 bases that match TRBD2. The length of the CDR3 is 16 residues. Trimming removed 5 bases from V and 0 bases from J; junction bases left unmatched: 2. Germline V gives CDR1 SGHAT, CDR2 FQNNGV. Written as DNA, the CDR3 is TGTGCCAGCAGCATGACTAGCGGGGGCTCCTACAATGAGCAGTTCTTC. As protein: CASSMTSGGSYNEQFF.

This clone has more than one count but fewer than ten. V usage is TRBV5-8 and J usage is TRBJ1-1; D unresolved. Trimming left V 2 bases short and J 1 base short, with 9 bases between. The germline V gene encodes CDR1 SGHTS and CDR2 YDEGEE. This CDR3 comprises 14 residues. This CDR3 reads CASSFTTRNTEAFF. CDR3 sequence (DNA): TGTGCCAGCAGCTTCACTACAAGGAACACTGAAGCTTTCTTT.

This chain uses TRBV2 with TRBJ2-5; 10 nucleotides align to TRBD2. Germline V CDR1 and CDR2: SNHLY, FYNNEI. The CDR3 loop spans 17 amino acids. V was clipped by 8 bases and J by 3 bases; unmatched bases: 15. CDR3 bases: TGTGCCAGCTCACAGGAGCTAGCGGGAGTTAAAAAAGAGACCCAGTACTTC. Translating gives CASSQELAGVKKETQYF.

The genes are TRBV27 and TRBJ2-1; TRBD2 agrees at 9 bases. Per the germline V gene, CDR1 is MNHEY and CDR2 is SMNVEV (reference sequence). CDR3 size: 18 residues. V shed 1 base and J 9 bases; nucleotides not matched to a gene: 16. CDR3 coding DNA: TGTGCCAGCAGTTTATATCCCGGGGTAGCGGGAGCAAATAGTGAGCAGTTCTTC. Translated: CASSLYPGVAGANSEQFF.

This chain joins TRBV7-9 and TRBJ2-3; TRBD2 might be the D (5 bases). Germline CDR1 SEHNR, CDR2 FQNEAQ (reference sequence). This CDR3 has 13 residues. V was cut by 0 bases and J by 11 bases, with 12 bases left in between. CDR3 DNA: TGTGCCAGCAGCTTAGCGGGAGCGGTGAGGCAGTATTTT. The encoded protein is CASSLAGAVRQYF.

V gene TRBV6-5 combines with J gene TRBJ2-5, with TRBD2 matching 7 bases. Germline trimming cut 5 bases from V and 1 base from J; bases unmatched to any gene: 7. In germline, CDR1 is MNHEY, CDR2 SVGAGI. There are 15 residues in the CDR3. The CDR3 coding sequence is TGTGCCAGCAGTGGCCTAGCGGAAAGCCAAGAGACCCAGTACTTC. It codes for CASSGLAESQETQYF.

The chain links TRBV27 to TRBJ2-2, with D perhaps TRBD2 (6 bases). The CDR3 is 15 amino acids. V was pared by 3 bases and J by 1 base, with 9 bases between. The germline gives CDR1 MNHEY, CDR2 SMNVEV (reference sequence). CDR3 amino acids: CASSFFSGNTGELFF. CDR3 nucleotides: TGTGCCAGCAGTTTCTTTAGCGGGAACACCGGGGAGCTGTTTTTT.